The 15 T cell receptor beta chains below all came from one sample that was sequenced in a study of vaccination and CD4 T cells after COVID-19. Cultured CD4+ T cells had their DNA profiled by the Oncomine TCR Beta short-read assay. TCRdb re-called the PCR reads with MiXCR, one entry per CDR3 protein. The table records approximately 13,000 distinct CDR3 sequences, approximately 79% of them present only once. Treatment reported: approximately 9-day PBMC culture with coronavirus spike peptide pools or control peptides (ViraFEST assay). The antigens for these receptors are not known. The specimen was CD4+ T cells from blood, cultured in vitro. The receptors were gathered from a human donor who had recovered from COVID-19.

The table lists this clonotype with a few counts. The J gene is TRBJ2-3, the V gene TRBV7-2; D gene uncertain. The CDR3 consists of 13 residues. CDR1 and CDR2 from the germline V gene are SGHTA and FQGNSA. V gave up 2 bases and J gave up 4 bases, with 7 bases separating them. CDR3 amino acids: CASSLSFPDTQYF. The CDR3 DNA sequence: TGTGCCAGCAGCTTAAGTTTCCCAGATACGCAGTATTTT.

This clonotype has only one observation. The CDR3 loop is CSGGTGVAAKNIQYF. The CDR3 DNA reads TGCAGTGGGGGAACAGGGGTTGCGGCCAAAAACATTCAGTACTTC. J is TRBJ2-4 and V is TRBV20-1; 7 positions match TRBD1. The CDR3 runs 15 residues. Germline CDR1 is DFQATT and CDR2 is SNEGSKA (reference sequence). After removal of 7 bases from V and 1 base from J, the junction contained 10 bases not matched to a gene.

The V call is TRBV15, the J call TRBJ1-2; the D gene is possibly TRBD1 (6 bases). Germline V CDR1 and CDR2: LNHNV, YYDKDF (reference sequence). V lost 2 bases to trimming and J lost 4 bases, with 17 bases between them. This CDR3 has 16 residues. The CDR3 coding sequence is TGTGCCACCAGCAGAACCCCAGGGGCGGGACCCTATGGCTACACCTTC. Residues: CATSRTPGAGPYGYTF. The whole variable domain, filled in from reference TRBV15 and TRBJ1-2, reads DAMVIQNPRYQVTQFGKPVTLSCSQTLNHNVMYWYQQKSSQAPKLLFHYYDKDFNNEADTPDNFQSRRPNTSFCFLDIRSPGLGDTAMYLCATSRTPGAGPYGYTFGSGTRLTVV.

The chain uses TRBV20-1 and TRBJ1-6; tentative D call: TRBD1 (5 bases). Germline V gene lookup returns CDR1 DFQATT and CDR2 SNEGSKA (reference sequence). This CDR3 comprises 16 residues. The germline V and J ends were trimmed by 0 bases and 5 bases, with 14 bases remaining between them. The CDR3 protein is CSARDGGVRDNSPLHF. CDR3 nucleotide sequence: TGCAGTGCTAGAGATGGGGGGGTGAGGGATAATTCACCCCTCCACTTT.

A word on this clonotype: The germline gene is not matched at one end of the junction; a read error may be the cause. V usage is TRBV7-9 and J usage is TRBJ2-2, with D tentatively TRBD2 (5 bases). The CDR3 runs to 16 residues. From germline, CDR1 is SEHNR and CDR2 FQNEAQ (reference sequence). The chain's CDR3 is CASGLDPGTNTGELFF. The CDR3 DNA follows: TGTGCCAGCGGCTTAGATCCGGGAACGAACACCGGGGAGCTGTTTTTT. The entire variable domain, with the rest obtained from reference TRBV7-9 and TRBJ2-2, is as follows: DTGVSQNPRHKITKRGQNVTFRCDPISEHNRLYWYRQTLGQGPEFLTYFQNEAQLEKSRLLSDRFSAERPKGSFSTLEIQRTEQGDSAMYLCASGLDPGTNTGELFFGEGSRLTVL.

V and J are TRBV6-2 or TRBV6-3 and TRBJ1-5; 12 nucleotides agree with TRBD1. The CDR3 consists of 15 residues. J was trimmed by 6 bases and V by 7 bases; bases with no gene match: 7. CDR1 and CDR2 from the germline V gene are MNHEY and SVGEGT. CDR3 region: CASKTGQGASQPQHF. CDR3 sequence (DNA): TGTGCCAGCAAGACGGGACAGGGGGCGAGTCAGCCCCAGCATTTT.

This chain joins TRBV20-1 and TRBJ2-5, with D unresolved. The CDR3 runs to 16 residues. The V end lost 6 bases, the J end lost 1 base, and 21 bases lay between the germline ends. Germline CDR1 is DFQATT and CDR2 is SNEGSKA (reference sequence). This CDR3 reads CSATPQVVGLQETQYF. Here the CDR3 DNA reads TGCAGTGCGACGCCCCAAGTCGTTGGGCTCCAAGAGACCCAGTACTTC.

The genes are TRBV7-2 and TRBJ2-2, with 9 bases that match TRBD2. CDR1 is SGHTA, CDR2 FQGNSA, per germline. J lost 6 bases, V lost 2 bases, and 13 bases had no gene match. The CDR3 length is 18 residues. In nucleotides, the CDR3 is TGTGCCAGCAGCTTAAGGAAGGGAGCGGGAGGCAGTTCCGGGGAGCTGTTTTTT. Protein product: CASSLRKGAGGSSGELFF.

This rearrangement joins TRBV6-5 to TRBJ2-7; D not resolved. The CDR3 runs 12 residues. Germline loops: CDR1 MNHEY, CDR2 SVGAGI. V was trimmed by 4 bases and J by 4 bases, leaving 8 bases between them. Here the CDR3 reads CASSFDGYEQYF. For the CDR3, the DNA is TGTGCCAGCAGTTTTGACGGGTACGAGCAGTACTTC.

The chain employs TRBV6-1 and TRBJ2-2; a weak D match, TRBD1 (6 bases). The ends were cut back, 5 bases at V and 4 bases at J, with 11 bases in the middle. From germline, CDR1 is MNHNS and CDR2 SASEGT. The CDR3 runs 14 residues. The CDR3 nucleotides are TGTGCCAGCAGTCAACAGGGTGGCACCGGGGAGCTGTTTTTT. Its protein is CASSQQGGTGELFF.

J is TRBJ1-6 and V is TRBV19, with 7 bases matching TRBD1. The CDR3 extends over 15 amino acids. The germline V gene encodes CDR1 LNHDA and CDR2 SQIVND (reference sequence). The J segment lost 2 bases and the V segment lost 6 bases, leaving 4 bases of the junction unmatched. CDR3 nucleotides: TGTGCCAGTAGGGGGGACAGCACCTATAATTCACCCCTCCACTTT. Amino acids: CASRGDSTYNSPLHF.

This sequence joins TRBV30 and TRBJ1-1; TRBD1 matches at 9 bases. The germline V gene has CDR1 GTSNPN and CDR2 SVGIG (reference sequence). The CDR3 consists of 13 residues. Losses at the gene ends were 5 bases for V and 8 bases for J; bases not matched to a gene: 9. Here the CDR3 reads CAWSLAGTGEAFF. CDR3 bases: TGTGCCTGGTCGCTGGCCGGGACAGGGGAAGCTTTCTTT.

This sequence joins TRBV6-5 and TRBJ2-3; 7 nucleotides align to TRBD2. The J segment lost 1 base and the V segment lost 2 bases, leaving 3 bases of the junction unmatched. The CDR3 runs 15 residues. Germline assignment: CDR1 MNHEY and CDR2 SVGAGI. The CDR3 protein is CASSYGLAGTDTQYF. In nucleotides, the CDR3 is TGTGCCAGCAGTTACGGGCTAGCGGGCACAGATACGCAGTATTTT.

V is TRBV6-5 and J is TRBJ1-5, with D possibly being TRBD1 (6 bases). Germline CDR1 and CDR2: MNHEY and SVGAGI. The CDR3 loop spans 15 amino acids. Trimming took 0 bases from V and 5 from J, leaving 11 bases between them. For the CDR3, the DNA is TGTGCCAGCAGTTACTCGACCCGGGGGCATCAGCCCCAGCATTTT. Amino acids: CASSYSTRGHQPQHF.

J is TRBJ1-1 and V is TRBV28; D is ambiguous. CDR3 length: 13 amino acids. V was pared by 5 bases and J by 0 bases, with 7 bases between. In germline, CDR1 is MDHEN, CDR2 SYDVKM. For the CDR3, the DNA is TGTGCCAGCAGTCAGATTTTGAACACTGAAGCTTTCTTT. Its translation: CASSQILNTEAFF.